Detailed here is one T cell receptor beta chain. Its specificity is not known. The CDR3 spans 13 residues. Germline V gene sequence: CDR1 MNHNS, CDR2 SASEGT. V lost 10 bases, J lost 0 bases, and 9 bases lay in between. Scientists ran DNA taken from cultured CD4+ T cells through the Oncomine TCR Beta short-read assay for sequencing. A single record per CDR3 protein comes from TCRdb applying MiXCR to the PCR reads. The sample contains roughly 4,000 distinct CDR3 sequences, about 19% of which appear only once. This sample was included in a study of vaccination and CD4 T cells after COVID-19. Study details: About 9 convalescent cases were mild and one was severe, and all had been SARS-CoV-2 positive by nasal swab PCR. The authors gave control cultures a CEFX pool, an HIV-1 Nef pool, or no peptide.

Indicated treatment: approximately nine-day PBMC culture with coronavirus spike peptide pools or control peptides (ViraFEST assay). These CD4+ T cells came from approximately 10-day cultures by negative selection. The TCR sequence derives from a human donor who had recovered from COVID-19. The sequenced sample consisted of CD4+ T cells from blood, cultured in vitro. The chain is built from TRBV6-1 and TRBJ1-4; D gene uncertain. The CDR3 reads CATRGATNEKLFF. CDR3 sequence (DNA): TGTGCCACTCGGGGTGCAACTAATGAAAAACTGTTTTTT.